The 19 T cell receptor beta chains given below trace back to one sample, sequenced in a study of shared clonotypes between healthy human individuals. TCRdb keeps only in-frame clones here, not all; method: immunoSEQ multiplex PCR. The sample shows approximately 2,200,000 clones, approximately 94% of them seen only once. Naive-designated CD8 cells lacked CD45RO, were positively enriched for CCR7, and omitted terminally differentiated effector memory CD45RA+ cells. The sequenced sample was naive CD8+ T cells from PBMCs. These receptors originate from a man between 18 and 29 years old in good health. Some clones in this sample may be carry-over from other donors' samples.

Turning to this clone: This same CDR3 is encoded by further DNA sequences in the sample. The V and J genes are TRBV2 and TRBJ2-7; possible D gene TRBD2, 5 bases. The CDR3 consists of 13 residues. Trimming left V 1 base short and J 1 base short, with 5 bases between. The germline CDR1 and CDR2 sequences are SNHLY and FYNNEI. CDR3 DNA sequence: TGTGCCAGCAGTGAAGGAGGGTCCTACGAGCAGTACTTC. Encoded protein: CASSEGGSYEQYF.

On this clone itself: Other DNA variants within this sample encode the same CDR3. This chain joins TRBV7-9 and TRBJ2-7, with D hard to call. Trimming took off 5 bases at V and 4 bases at J, with 9 bases between the two ends. Germline-derived CDR1 and CDR2 are SEHNR and FQNEAQ (reference sequence). The CDR3 contains 12 residues. The CDR3 DNA reads as TGTGCCAGCAGCCTAGGGTCATACGAGCAGTACTTC. Encoded protein: CASSLGSYEQYF.

The rearrangement joins TRBV5-1 to TRBJ2-1; D possibly matches TRBD1 or TRBD2 (5 bases each). Germline CDR1 is SGHRS and CDR2 is YFSETQ. This CDR3 contains 17 residues. V shed 2 bases and J shed 4 bases, with 19 bases lying between them. Written as DNA, the CDR3 is TGCGCCAGCAGCTTACCCCCTCTGGGGGTGCTTTACAATGAGCAGTTCTTC. It translates to CASSLPPLGVLYNEQFF.

A remark on this clone: Other DNA sequences within the sample encode an identical CDR3. This chain uses TRBV7-9 with TRBJ1-1; D gene uncertain. The V gene's germline CDR1 is SEHNR and CDR2 FQNEAQ (reference sequence). V was cut by 3 bases and J by 6 bases, with 11 bases left in between. The CDR3 runs to 13 residues. The CDR3 spells CASSLGGRAEAFF. Here the CDR3 DNA reads TGTGCCAGCAGCTTGGGTGGGCGGGCTGAAGCTTTCTTT. The full variable domain, completed using reference TRBV7-9 and TRBJ1-1, is DTGVSQNPRHKITKRGQNVTFRCDPISEHNRLYWYRQTLGQGPEFLTYFQNEAQLEKSRLLSDRFSAERPKGSFSTLEIQRTEQGDSAMYLCASSLGGRAEAFFGQGTRLTVV.

The gene calls are TRBV28 and TRBJ1-1, with 8 nucleotides matching TRBD1. With 1 base clipped from V and 4 bases from J, the junction kept 8 bases outside the gene matches. CDR3 length equals 16 residues. The germline V gene has CDR1 MDHEN and CDR2 SYDVKM. The CDR3 nucleotides are TGTGCCAGCAGTTTATTAACAGGGGGTCAGACCACTGAAGCTTTCTTT. Amino acid sequence: CASSLLTGGQTTEAFF.

This chain connects TRBV27 to TRBJ2-1, with D maybe TRBD1 (6 bases). The CDR3 loop spans 15 amino acids. Germline V gives CDR1 MNHEY, CDR2 SMNVEV (reference sequence). V was shortened by 2 bases and J by 8 bases, with 16 bases between the two germline ends. The CDR3, as DNA: TGTGCCAGCAGTTTAGGGGACATTCGGCTCCATGAGCAGTTCTTC. Translating gives CASSLGDIRLHEQFF.

This chain links TRBV19 with TRBJ1-1; TRBD1 matches 11 bases. Germline CDR1 and CDR2: LNHDA and SQIVND (reference sequence). There are 16 residues in the CDR3. Trimming took 7 bases from V and 3 from J; bases not matched to a gene: 10. CDR3 residues: CASKNTGTGGYTEAFF. Written as DNA, the CDR3 is TGTGCCAGTAAAAATACCGGGACAGGGGGTTACACTGAAGCTTTCTTT.

This clone was observed a single time. The gene calls are TRBV27 and TRBJ1-4; TRBD1 matches at 8 bases. Germline V lookup: CDR1 MNHEY, CDR2 SMNVEV (reference sequence). The CDR3 covers 15 residues. V lost 2 bases, J lost 9 bases, and 8 bases stayed unmatched. The chain's CDR3 is CASSLLGQVPQKLFF. In DNA, the CDR3 is TGTGCCAGCAGTTTACTGGGACAGGTTCCTCAAAAACTGTTTTTT. The full variable domain, with the rest looked up from reference TRBV27 and TRBJ1-4, is EAQVTQNPRYLITVTGKKLTVTCSQNMNHEYMSWYRQDPGLGLRQIYYSMNVEVTDKGDVPEGYKVSRKEKRNFPLILESPSPNQTSLYFCASSLLGQVPQKLFFGSGTQLSVL.

The genes are TRBV4-3 and TRBJ2-1; D perhaps matches TRBD1 (6 bases). The germline V gene has CDR1 LGHNA and CDR2 YSLEER. The germline V and J ends were trimmed by 5 bases and 3 bases, with 14 bases remaining between them. The CDR3 has 15 amino acids. CDR3 sequence reads: CASSFRLGGYNEQFF. Here the CDR3 DNA reads TGCGCCAGCAGCTTCAGGCTAGGGGGCTACAATGAGCAGTTCTTC.

The V call is TRBV5-4, the J call TRBJ2-7, with D perhaps TRBD1 or TRBD2 (5 bases each). The V and J ends lost 4 bases and 3 bases respectively, with 20 bases between them. CDR3 size: 16 residues. Germline V CDR1 and CDR2: SGHNT, YYREEE (reference sequence). The CDR3 sequence: CASSPSRAGANYEQYF. In DNA form, the CDR3 reads TGTGCCAGCAGCCCAAGTAGGGCCGGGGCCAACTACGAGCAGTACTTC.

This chain links TRBV6-1 with TRBJ2-7, with no clear D. V gave up 7 bases and J gave up 2 bases, with 9 bases separating them. Germline values: CDR1 MNHNS, CDR2 SASEGT. CDR3 length: 12 amino acids. CDR3 in DNA: TGTGCCAGCACCCGTGGGGCCTACGAGCAGTACTTC. Its protein is CASTRGAYEQYF.

The chain recombines TRBV28 with TRBJ2-1; TRBD2 matches at 9 bases. Germline loops: CDR1 MDHEN, CDR2 SYDVKM. V was clipped by 6 bases and J by 9 bases; unmatched bases: 9. This CDR3 contains 14 residues. DNA of the CDR3: TGTGCCAGCAGGGATAGCGGGAGCTTGACTGAGCAGTTCTTC. This gives the protein CASRDSGSLTEQFF.

The chain recombines TRBV13 with TRBJ2-7; a possible D gene is TRBD1 (5 bases). Germline V gene sequence: CDR1 PRHDT, CDR2 FYEKMQ (reference sequence). V lost 0 bases to trimming and J lost 2 bases, with 20 bases between them. CDR3 length equals 18 residues. The CDR3 sequence: CASSLGINRRDSAYEQYF. The CDR3 bases are TGTGCCAGCAGCTTAGGTATCAACCGCCGAGACAGCGCCTACGAGCAGTACTTC.

This clone was seen only a few times. This rearrangement joins TRBV27 to TRBJ2-7; 10 nucleotides align to TRBD1. V shed 5 bases and J 13 bases; nucleotides not matched to a gene: 5. This CDR3 spans 11 amino acids. Germline V lookup: CDR1 MNHEY, CDR2 SMNVEV (reference sequence). The CDR3 here is CASSPGTGVYF. As DNA, the CDR3 is TGTGCCAGCAGTCCCGGGACAGGGGTTTACTTC.

The J gene is TRBJ2-3, the V gene TRBV28, with 8 bases identical to TRBD2. The junction had 9 bases not matched to a gene; V was cut back by 6 bases and J by 4 bases. Per germline, CDR1 MDHEN and CDR2 SYDVKM. This CDR3 contains 15 residues. CDR3 sequence: CASSREREMADTQYF. CDR3 in DNA: TGTGCCAGCAGCCGAGAGCGGGAGATGGCAGATACGCAGTATTTT. The full variable domain, its missing parts supplied by reference TRBV28 and TRBJ2-3, is DVKVTQSSRYLVKRTGEKVFLECVQDMDHENMFWYRQDPGLGLRLIYFSYDVKMKEKGDIPEGYSVSREKKERFSLILESASTNQTSMYLCASSREREMADTQYFGPGTRLTVL.

This clone was counted a single time. This sequence joins TRBV27 and TRBJ2-3, with a weak D call TRBD2 (6 bases). Germline values: CDR1 MNHEY, CDR2 SMNVEV (reference sequence). The CDR3 totals 16 residues. Between the trimmed V and J ends, which lost 5 bases and 7 bases, there was a span of 22 bases. In DNA form, the CDR3 reads TGTGCCAGCAGTCCCCCCGGGCCTAGCGCGAGATATACGCAGTATTTT. It codes for CASSPPGPSARYTQYF.

The CDR3 protein is CASSEWVRGNTEAFF. CDR3 sequence (DNA): TGTGCCAGCAGTGAATGGGTCAGGGGGAACACTGAAGCTTTCTTT. This chain joins TRBV6-1 and TRBJ1-1; a possible D gene is TRBD1 (6 bases). Trimming shortened V by 2 bases and J by 1 base, and 11 bases separated the two germline ends. The CDR3 totals 15 residues. The V gene's germline CDR1 is MNHNS and CDR2 SASEGT.

The chain recombines TRBV7-9 with TRBJ1-2, with D maybe TRBD1 (5 bases). Germline V CDR1 and CDR2: SEHNR, FQNEAQ (reference sequence). The V end was cut by 9 bases, the J end by 4 bases, with 12 bases between. The CDR3 contains 12 residues. CDR3 loop: CASTRAPYGYTF. CDR3 DNA sequence: TGTGCCAGTACCAGGGCACCCTATGGCTACACCTTC.

This CDR3 is CASSHLIPGGGSVGENEQFF. DNA for the CDR3: TGCGCCAGCAGCCACCTGATCCCAGGGGGAGGTAGCGTAGGTGAGAATGAGCAGTTCTTC. The V and J genes are TRBV4-3 and TRBJ2-1, with a weak D call TRBD1 (7 bases). Germline CDR1 and CDR2: LGHNA and YSLEER. The CDR3 spans 20 residues. V gave up 3 bases and J gave up 7 bases, with 31 bases separating them.